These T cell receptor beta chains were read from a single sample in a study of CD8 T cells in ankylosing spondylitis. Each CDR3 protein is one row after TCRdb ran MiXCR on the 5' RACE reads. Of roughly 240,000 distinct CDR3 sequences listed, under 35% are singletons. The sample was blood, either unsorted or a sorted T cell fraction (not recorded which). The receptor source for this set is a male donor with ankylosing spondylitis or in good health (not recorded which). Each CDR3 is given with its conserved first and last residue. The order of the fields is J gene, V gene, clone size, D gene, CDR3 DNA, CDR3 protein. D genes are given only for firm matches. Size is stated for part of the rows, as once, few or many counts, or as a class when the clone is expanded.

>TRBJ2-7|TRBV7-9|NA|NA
TGTGCCAGCAGCGACTTCGGTGGGGGCTTAACCTACGAGCAGTACTTC
CASSDFGGGLTYEQYF
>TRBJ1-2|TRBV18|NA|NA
TGTGCCAGCTCACCACCTACTCCTCGCAGGGGCCTGTCCTATGGCTACACCTTC
CASSPPTPRRGLSYGYTF
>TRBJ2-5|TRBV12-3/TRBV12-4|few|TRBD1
TGTGCCACCAACCTCGGACAGGGGAGCCAAGAGACCCAGTACTTC
CATNLGQGSQETQYF
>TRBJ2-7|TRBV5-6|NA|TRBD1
TGTGCCAGCAGCACCGGACAGGGTTACTACGAGCAGTACTTC
CASSTGQGYYEQYF
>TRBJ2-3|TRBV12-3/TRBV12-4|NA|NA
TGTGCCAGCAGTTGGGGGTTGGACACAGATACGCAGTATTTT
CASSWGLDTDTQYF
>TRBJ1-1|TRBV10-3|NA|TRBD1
TGTGCCATCAGTCGACAGGGGTCAAACACTGAAGCTTTCTTT
CAISRQGSNTEAFF
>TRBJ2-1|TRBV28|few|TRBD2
TGTGCCAGCACTGAGCGGGGGGGCATGGATGAGCAGTTCTTC
CASTERGGMDEQFF
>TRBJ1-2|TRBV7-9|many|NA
TGTGCCAGAACCCTCTTCCTTCGGGGCTACACCTTC
CARTLFLRGYTF
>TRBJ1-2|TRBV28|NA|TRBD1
TGTGCCAGCAGAAGGACAGGGGGCTTCTATGGCTACACCTTC
CASRRTGGFYGYTF
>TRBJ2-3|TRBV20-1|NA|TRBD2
TGCAGTGCTAGACCCTTACTAGCGGGGGTAACAGATACGCAGTATTTT
CSARPLLAGVTDTQYF
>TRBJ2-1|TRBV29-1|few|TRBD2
TGCAGCGCCCAGGGCGGGGGATCCTGGAATGAGCAGTTCTTC
CSAQGGGSWNEQFF